The clone carrying this T cell receptor beta chain was observed a single time. The target antigen is unknown. V dropped 7 bases and J dropped 7 bases, with 23 bases sitting between them. The CDR3 runs to 16 residues. Germline V CDR1 and CDR2: ENHRY, SYGVKD. These data are taken from a study of cytomegalovirus exposure and HLA in healthy donors. Overall study results and limits: The study put about 180 TCR beta chains on its list as cytomegalovirus-associated. Presence/absence analyses assumed roughly uniform sequencing depth across donors.

PCR primers comprised 60 Vbeta and 13 Jbeta primers. In the original processing: Approximately 78 million unique TCR beta chains, some 10 million of them shared, were counted by a later analysis. The protocol was immunoSEQ multiplex PCR, while the TCRdb copy is restricted to in-frame clones and leaves out a portion. That table gives V, J and clone size, and the DNA gave D and trimming. The sample carries 110,000 or so clones, approximately 80% recorded once. The TCR sequence derives from a man aged 45-65 years in good health and CMV-seropositive. This chain uses TRBV10-3 with TRBJ2-1, with a possible D match to TRBD1 (6 bases). The sequenced sample consisted of PBMCs. The CDR3 protein is CAITQGKDPSQNEQFF. In nucleotides, the CDR3 is TGTGCCATCACCCAGGGGAAAGACCCCAGCCAGAATGAGCAGTTCTTC.